Here is one T cell receptor (beta chain) with its context. These data belong to a study of blood T cell repertoires in COVID-19. On the study more broadly: COVID-19 samples, acute and convalescent, were from the United States, Italy and Spain. Sources were T cells, B-cell-depleted T cells, or PBMCs; the material itself was cDNA or gDNA.

In the original analysis: Using reference gene primer amplification, nucleated cell counts were estimated. Here immunoSEQ multiplex PCR was the method, and the copy in TCRdb shows in-frame clones only, minus some. The V and J calls and clone size were taken over from that table, and D and trimming were inferred from the DNA. The table shows some 250,000 clones, with about 86% occurring only once. V lost 0 bases to trimming and J lost 1 base, with 7 bases between them. The germline V gene encodes CDR1 SGHRS and CDR2 YFSETQ. This CDR3 has 14 amino acids. Material: peripheral blood. This sequence was found in a woman aged 55-75 years with active or convalescent COVID-19. The rearrangement joins TRBV5-1 to TRBJ1-1, with D possibly TRBD1 on 6 matching bases. The CDR3 nucleotides are TGCGCCAGCAGCTTGGGGACAGAGAACACTGAAGCTTTCTTT. This encodes CASSLGTENTEAFF.